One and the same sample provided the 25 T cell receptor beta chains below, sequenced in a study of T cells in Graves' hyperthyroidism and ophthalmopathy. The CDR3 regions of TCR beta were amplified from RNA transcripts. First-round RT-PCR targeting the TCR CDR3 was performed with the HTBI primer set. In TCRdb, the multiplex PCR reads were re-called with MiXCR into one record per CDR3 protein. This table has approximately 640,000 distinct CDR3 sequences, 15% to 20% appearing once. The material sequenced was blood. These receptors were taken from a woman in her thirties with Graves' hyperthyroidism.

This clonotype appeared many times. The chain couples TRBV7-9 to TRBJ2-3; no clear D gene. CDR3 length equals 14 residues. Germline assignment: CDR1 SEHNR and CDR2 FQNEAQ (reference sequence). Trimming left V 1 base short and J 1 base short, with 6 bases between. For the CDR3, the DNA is TGTGCCAGCAGCTTAGGGTCCCGCACAGATACGCAGTATTTT. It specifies CASSLGSRTDTQYF. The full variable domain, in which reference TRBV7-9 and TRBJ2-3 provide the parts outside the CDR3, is DTGVSQNPRHKITKRGQNVTFRCDPISEHNRLYWYRQTLGQGPEFLTYFQNEAQLEKSRLLSDRFSAERPKGSFSTLEIQRTEQGDSAMYLCASSLGSRTDTQYFGPGTRLTVL.

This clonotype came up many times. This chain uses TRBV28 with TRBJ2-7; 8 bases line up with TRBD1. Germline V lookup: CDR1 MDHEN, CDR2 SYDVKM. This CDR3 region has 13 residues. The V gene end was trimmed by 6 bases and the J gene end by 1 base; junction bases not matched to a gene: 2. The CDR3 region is CASRRQGSYEQYF. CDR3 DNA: TGTGCCAGCAGGAGACAGGGGTCCTACGAGCAGTACTTC.

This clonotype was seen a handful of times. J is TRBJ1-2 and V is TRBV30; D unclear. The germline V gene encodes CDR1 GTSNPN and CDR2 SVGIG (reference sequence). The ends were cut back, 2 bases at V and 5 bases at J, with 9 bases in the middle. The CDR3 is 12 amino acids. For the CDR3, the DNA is TGTGCCTGGAGTTTGCCGGGTTATGGCTACACCTTC. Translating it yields CAWSLPGYGYTF.

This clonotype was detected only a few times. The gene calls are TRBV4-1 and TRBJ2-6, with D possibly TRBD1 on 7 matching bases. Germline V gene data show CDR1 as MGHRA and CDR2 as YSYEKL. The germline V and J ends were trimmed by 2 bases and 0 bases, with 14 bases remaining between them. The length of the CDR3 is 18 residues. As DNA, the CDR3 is TGCGCCAGCAGCCAAACGGGGGACAGCTCCTCTGGGGCCAACGTCCTGACTTTC. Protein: CASSQTGDSSSGANVLTF.

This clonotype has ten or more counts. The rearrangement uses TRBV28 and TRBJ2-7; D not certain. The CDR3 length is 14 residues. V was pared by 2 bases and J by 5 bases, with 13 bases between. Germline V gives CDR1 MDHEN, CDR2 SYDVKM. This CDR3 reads CASSLRTALHEQYF. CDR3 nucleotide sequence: TGTGCCAGCAGTTTAAGGACGGCTTTACACGAGCAGTACTTC.

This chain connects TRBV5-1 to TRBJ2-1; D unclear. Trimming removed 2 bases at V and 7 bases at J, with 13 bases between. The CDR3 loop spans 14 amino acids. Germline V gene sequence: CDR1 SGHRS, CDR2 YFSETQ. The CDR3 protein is CASSFVAKPNEQFF. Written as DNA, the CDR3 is TGCGCCAGCAGCTTCGTAGCTAAACCGAATGAGCAGTTCTTC.

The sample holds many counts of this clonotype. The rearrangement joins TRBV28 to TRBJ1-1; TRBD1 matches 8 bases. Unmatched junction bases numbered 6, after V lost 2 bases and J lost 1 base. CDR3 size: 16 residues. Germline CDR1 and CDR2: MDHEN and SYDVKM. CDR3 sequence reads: CASSLPGQGANTEAFF. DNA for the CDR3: TGTGCCAGCAGTTTACCCGGACAGGGTGCGAACACTGAAGCTTTCTTT.

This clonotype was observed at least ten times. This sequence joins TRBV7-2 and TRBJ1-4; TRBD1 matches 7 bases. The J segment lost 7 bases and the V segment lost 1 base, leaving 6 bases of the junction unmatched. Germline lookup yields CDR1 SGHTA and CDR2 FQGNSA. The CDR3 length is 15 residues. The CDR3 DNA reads TGTGCCAGCAGCTTAGGAGGGGGCGCGGGTGAAAAACTGTTTTTT. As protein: CASSLGGGAGEKLFF.

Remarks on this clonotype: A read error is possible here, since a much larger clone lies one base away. CDR3 region: CASSYRKGQQETQYF. The DNA for the CDR3 is TGTGCCAGCAGTTACCGAAAGGGGCAGCAAGAGACCCAGTACTTC. The genes are TRBV6-2 or TRBV6-3 and TRBJ2-5; D is perhaps TRBD1 (5 bases). Trimming left V 2 bases short and J 2 bases short, with 12 bases between. CDR3 size: 15 residues. The germline gives CDR1 MNHEY, CDR2 SVGEGT.

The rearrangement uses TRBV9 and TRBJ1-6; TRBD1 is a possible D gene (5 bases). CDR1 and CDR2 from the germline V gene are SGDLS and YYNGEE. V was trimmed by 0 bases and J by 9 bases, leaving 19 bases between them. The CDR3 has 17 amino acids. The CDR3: CASSVVRVGETSSPLHF. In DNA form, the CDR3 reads TGTGCCAGCAGCGTAGTTAGGGTAGGGGAAACTAGTTCACCCCTCCACTTT.

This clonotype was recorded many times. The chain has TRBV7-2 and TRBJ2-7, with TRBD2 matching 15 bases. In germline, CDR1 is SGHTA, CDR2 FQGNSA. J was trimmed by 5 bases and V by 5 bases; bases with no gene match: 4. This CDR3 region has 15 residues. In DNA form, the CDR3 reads TGTGCCAGCAGCAGGGGACTAGCGGGAGGAGACGAGCAGTACTTC. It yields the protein CASSRGLAGGDEQYF.

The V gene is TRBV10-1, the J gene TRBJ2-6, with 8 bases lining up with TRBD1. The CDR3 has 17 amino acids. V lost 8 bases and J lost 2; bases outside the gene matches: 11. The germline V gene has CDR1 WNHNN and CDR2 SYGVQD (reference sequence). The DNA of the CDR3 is TGCGCCAGCTTGGACAGGGCAAGGGAAGCTGGGGCCAACGTCCTGACTTTC. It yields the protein CASLDRAREAGANVLTF.

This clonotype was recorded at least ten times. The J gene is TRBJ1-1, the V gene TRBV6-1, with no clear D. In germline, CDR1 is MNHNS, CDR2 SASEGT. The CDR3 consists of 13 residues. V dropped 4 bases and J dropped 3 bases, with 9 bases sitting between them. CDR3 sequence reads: CASSVEGYTEAFF. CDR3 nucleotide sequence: TGTGCCAGCAGTGTAGAGGGTTACACTGAAGCTTTCTTT.

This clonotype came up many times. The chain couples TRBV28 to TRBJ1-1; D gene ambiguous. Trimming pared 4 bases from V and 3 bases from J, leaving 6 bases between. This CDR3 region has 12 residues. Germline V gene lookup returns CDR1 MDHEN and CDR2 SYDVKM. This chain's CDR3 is CASSSRYTEAFF. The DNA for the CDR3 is TGTGCCAGCAGTTCCCGGTACACTGAAGCTTTCTTT.

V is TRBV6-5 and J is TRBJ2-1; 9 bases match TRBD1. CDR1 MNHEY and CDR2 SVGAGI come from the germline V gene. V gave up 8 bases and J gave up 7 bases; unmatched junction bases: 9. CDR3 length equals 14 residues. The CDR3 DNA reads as TGTGCCAGCGGTCCCGGGACAGGGTTGAATGAGCAGTTCTTC. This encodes CASGPGTGLNEQFF.

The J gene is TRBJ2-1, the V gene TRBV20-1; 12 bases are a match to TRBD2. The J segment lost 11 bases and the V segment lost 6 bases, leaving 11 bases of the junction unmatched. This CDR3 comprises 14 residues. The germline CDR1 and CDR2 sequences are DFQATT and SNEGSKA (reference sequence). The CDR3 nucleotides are TGCAGTGCCCCTGTCTTGACTAGCGGGAGTCAGCAGTTCTTC. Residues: CSAPVLTSGSQQFF.

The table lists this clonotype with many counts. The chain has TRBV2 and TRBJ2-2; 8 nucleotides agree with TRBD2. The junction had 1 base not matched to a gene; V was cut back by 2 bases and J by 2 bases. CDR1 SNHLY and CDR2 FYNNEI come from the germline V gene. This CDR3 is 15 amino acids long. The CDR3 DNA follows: TGTGCCAGCAGTGAATGGACTAGCAACACCGGGGAGCTGTTTTTT. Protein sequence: CASSEWTSNTGELFF.

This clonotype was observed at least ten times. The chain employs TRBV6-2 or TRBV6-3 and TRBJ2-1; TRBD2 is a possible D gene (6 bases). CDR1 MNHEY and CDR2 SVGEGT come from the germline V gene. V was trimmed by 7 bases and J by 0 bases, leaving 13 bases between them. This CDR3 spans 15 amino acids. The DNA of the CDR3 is TGTGCCAGCACCCAGCGGGCGAGCTCCTACAATGAGCAGTTCTTC. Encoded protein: CASTQRASSYNEQFF.

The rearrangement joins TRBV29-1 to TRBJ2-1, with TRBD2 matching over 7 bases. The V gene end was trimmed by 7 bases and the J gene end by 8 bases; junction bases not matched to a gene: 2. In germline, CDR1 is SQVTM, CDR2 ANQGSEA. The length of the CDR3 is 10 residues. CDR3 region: CSAGGHEQFF. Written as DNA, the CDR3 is TGCAGCGCGGGAGGCCATGAGCAGTTCTTC.

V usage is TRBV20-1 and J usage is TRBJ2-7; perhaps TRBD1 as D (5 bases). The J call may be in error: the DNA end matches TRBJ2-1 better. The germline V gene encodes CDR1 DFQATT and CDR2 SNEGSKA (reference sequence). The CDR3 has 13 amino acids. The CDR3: CSADDSPDYEQFF. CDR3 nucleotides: TGCAGTGCAGACGACAGTCCTGATTACGAGCAGTTCTTC.

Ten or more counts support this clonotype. The CDR3 reads CASTPSVRPYNEQFF. CDR3 bases: TGTGCCAGCACCCCTTCCGTTCGGCCCTACAATGAGCAGTTCTTC. The V and J genes are TRBV12-3 or TRBV12-4 and TRBJ2-1; D is uncertain. The CDR3 is made up of 15 amino acids. V was pared by 7 bases and J by 2 bases, with 15 bases between.

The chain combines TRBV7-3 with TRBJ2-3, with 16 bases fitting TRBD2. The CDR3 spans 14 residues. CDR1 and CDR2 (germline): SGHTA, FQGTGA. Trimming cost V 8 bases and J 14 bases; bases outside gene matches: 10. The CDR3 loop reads CASGPGLAGGPPYF. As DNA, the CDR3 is TGTGCCAGCGGCCCGGGACTAGCGGGAGGGCCTCCGTATTTT.

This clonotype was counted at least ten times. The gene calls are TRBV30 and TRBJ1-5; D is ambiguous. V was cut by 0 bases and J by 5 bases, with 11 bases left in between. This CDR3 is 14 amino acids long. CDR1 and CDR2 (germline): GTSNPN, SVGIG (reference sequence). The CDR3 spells CAWSVSTAYQPQHF. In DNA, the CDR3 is TGTGCCTGGAGTGTAAGTACTGCATATCAGCCCCAGCATTTT. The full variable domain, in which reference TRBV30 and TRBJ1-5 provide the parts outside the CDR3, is SQTIHQWPATLVQPVGSPLSLECTVEGTSNPNLYWYRQAAGRGLQLLFYSVGIGQISSEVPQNLSASRPQDRQFILSSKKLLLSDSGFYLCAWSVSTAYQPQHFGDGTRLSIL.

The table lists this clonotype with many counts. In nucleotides, the CDR3 is TGTGCCAGCAGTACTCGGACAGGTTATCCCTACGAGCAGTACTTC. This sequence encodes CASSTRTGYPYEQYF. The chain employs TRBV28 and TRBJ2-7, with 7 bases identical to TRBD1. CDR3 length: 15 residues. The germline CDR1 and CDR2 sequences are MDHEN and SYDVKM. V was clipped by 5 bases and J by 2 bases; unmatched bases: 9.

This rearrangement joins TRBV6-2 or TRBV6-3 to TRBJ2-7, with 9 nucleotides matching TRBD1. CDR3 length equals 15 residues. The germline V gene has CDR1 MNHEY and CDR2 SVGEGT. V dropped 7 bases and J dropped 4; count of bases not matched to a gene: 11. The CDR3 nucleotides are TGTGCCAGCACGCCAACCGGGACAGGGTTTTACGAGCAGTACTTC. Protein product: CASTPTGTGFYEQYF.